This T cell receptor beta chain was obtained from a study of cytomegalovirus exposure and HLA in healthy donors (dated by TCRdb to about 2017). Context from the whole study: In an earlier analysis of roughly 500 of the donors, approximately 300 Gb of sequence data and some 100 million unique TCR beta sequences from 150 million to 200 million T cells were reported. An early release covering about 600 HLA-typed donors comprised roughly 300 gigabases of sequencing data and approximately 85 million unique TCR sequences. Of the 300 to 450 genotyped donors, 70% to 90% were placed in the genetic ancestry cluster associated with self-reported Caucasian donors. The aim of the study was to test whether cataloging public T cell receptors could identify signatures of past pathogen exposure. The study profiled the T cell repertoires of 500 to 800 subjects by immunosequencing and related them to cytomegalovirus serostatus. Along with the roughly 670-subject first cohort, a separate validation cohort of about 110 different subjects was used. High-throughput TCR immunosequencing, statistical association of individual TCRs with disease status, and machine learning were combined to predict cytomegalovirus infection status. In a later analysis, previously published TCR beta repertoires from 500 to 750 donors were re-analyzed and high-resolution HLA genotyping was added so that TCR occurrence patterns could be studied. In the later analysis, no new phenotypic data were used to find candidate immune exposures; instead, reliance was placed on TCR beta sequences and their occurrence across donors. An earlier analysis of 450 to 750 of the donors used high-throughput TCR beta sequencing to judge whether each TCR beta V gene segment behaved as functional or pseudogenic. Donor age, sex, ethnicity and CMV serostatus were compiled together with the repertoire data. In a later genetic analysis, genome-wide SNP genotypes for about 65% of the 666 donors were used, and that subset was treated as a discovery cohort. All discovery cohort repertoires had been generated using a single sequencing platform. HLA typing covered class I and class II loci at four-digit resolution. The number of donors typed differed by locus, with about 629-640 for A, B, C, DRB1 and DQB1, 522 for DQA1, approximately 580 for DPA1, and some 470 for DPB1. Several DR-DQ haplotypes were treated as single units for association and clustering because of strong linkage in the cohort. Across approximately 420 genotyped donors of the cohort, an average of about 240,000 unique TCR beta nucleotide sequences per donor were sequenced, and around 19% of those sequences were non-productive. The study at large found these results: A further reported finding was that TCR beta sequences accurately predicted the HLA-A and HLA-B alleles for most subjects in the first cohort. CMV serostatus was the only immune exposure information available for the cohort. Approximately 16 rarely observed V segments, including chromosome 9 orphons, were excluded from the earlier analysis of about 600 of the donors because counts were too low. An association between a missense DCLRE1C variant and V-gene and J-gene trimming of TCR beta chains was found in a later genetic analysis and replicated in an independent cohort. A later analysis associated 16,951 TCR beta sequences with specific HLA alleles at a false discovery rate of 0.05. This cohort had only TCR beta chains sequenced, and the lack of alpha or paired-chain data limited which features could be detected. The classifier was reported to diagnose cytomegalovirus status with high specificity and sensitivity in both the original cohort and the validation cohort. Correlated functional status among segregating V segments might be attributable to linkage disequilibrium, but an unknown experimental factor could not be ruled out. Presence/absence analyses assumed roughly uniform sequencing depth across donors, an assumption that may not hold. Most TCR sequences were observed very rarely across donors, whereas some public TCRs were present in many individuals. When HLA alleles, especially DR and DQ, strongly co-occurred, TCR associations were difficult to assign to individual alleles. A later analysis found that HLA-associated TCR beta chains were more clonally expanded and had lower generation probabilities than equally common non-associated chains. According to a later analysis, TCR association rates differed among HLA loci, with DRB1 alleles showing the most associated TCRs and HLA-C alleles showing the fewest. A cluster of highly shared sequence variants was judged likely to be a technical artifact of the sequencing pipeline. Because HLA typing was unavailable for some donors at each locus, only the typed subset was used in association tests. Some IMGT-functional V segments, including TRBV6-2 and TRBV6-3, could not be told apart with the 87-base-pair reads, so those segments were excluded. The study gave a list of about 160 TCR beta chains associated with cytomegalovirus. Several of the top co-occurrence clusters appeared to be linked to parvovirus B19, influenza, CMV and Epstein-Barr virus, according to a later analysis. An earlier analysis of around 600 of the donors showed that most TCR beta V segments appeared in productive rearrangements either about 87% or about 30% of the time, which broadly matched IMGT annotations. A later genetic analysis reported fewer N-insertions in productive TCRs among donors in an Asian-associated ancestry cluster than the roughly 620-donor mean. According to the authors, the approach could potentially be generalized to other disease states and immunological phenotypes. In vitro tests confirmed that a few of the cytomegalovirus-associated TCR beta chains recognize cytomegalovirus antigens. In a later analysis, most CMV-associated TCR beta chains were found to appear HLA-restricted, with HLA associations seemingly driven largely by CMV exposure.

The library was generated by the immunoSEQ multiplex PCR assay. A mixture of 60 forward primers for TCR Vbeta segments and 13 reverse primers for TCR Jbeta segments was used in the multiplex PCR. The CDR3 region of rearranged TCR beta genes was amplified from genomic DNA by a multiplex PCR assay. Amplified TCR beta libraries were sequenced as 87-base-pair reads on the Illumina HiSeq System. Concerning the study's data processing: A later analysis counted approximately 84 million unique TCR beta chains across the 640 or so repertoires, and roughly 11 million of these chains were shared by at least two donors. To remove PCR and sequencing errors, raw reads were error-corrected and collapsed into unique sequences using a nearest-neighbor algorithm that merged closely related sequences. CDR3 sequences were aligned to IMGT reference sequences to assign V, D and J gene segments. Each retained sequence needed at least a six-nucleotide match to both a V gene segment and a J gene segment. A rearrangement was called productive if the CDR3 had no stop codons and remained in frame with V and J, and every other rearrangement was called non-productive. Following IMGT convention, CDR3 was defined as the stretch from the second conserved V-encoded cysteine to the conserved J-encoded phenylalanine. In an earlier analysis of some 550 of the donors, sequences lacking an unambiguous match to a single V gene segment were excluded. An earlier analysis of several hundred of the donors called V segments functional above 56.7% productive rearrangements and segregating when the between-donor standard deviation exceeded 5%. A statistical classification framework was built for diagnosing cytomegalovirus status from the catalog of TCR beta chain sequences. A later analysis assigned V and J genes by comparing TCR nucleotide sequences with IMGT/GENE-DB human TR gene sequences. The TCRdist pipeline was used in a later analysis to assign CDR3 sequences and most-parsimonious VDJ recombination scenarios. A later analysis defined each TCR beta chain by its CDR3 amino acid sequence plus V-gene family, and excluded reads lacking a unique V-gene family. A later analysis removed roughly 590 highly shared, low-generation-probability nucleotide sequences to deal with suspected cross-contamination and a sequencing artifact. A later analysis calculated a clonal expansion index for each public chain from normalized within-repertoire ranks of inferred template counts. In a later analysis, generation probabilities were computed using a VDJ recombination model fitted to out-of-frame rearrangements, and the results were checked against IGoR. In a later analysis, hypergeometric tests were used to score TCR-TCR, TCR-HLA and TCR-CMV co-occurrence, with a repertoire-size bias correction applied to TCR pairs. To estimate false discovery rates, a later analysis permuted the HLA or CMV assignments 20 times. In a later analysis, co-occurring TCRs were grouped using DBSCAN, and TCRdist sequence similarity was added for clustering within HLA-allele-positive subsets. For co-occurrence clustering, repertoires with fewer than 30,000 or more than 120,000 public chains were excluded, along with several repertoires with anomalous nucleotide sharing. TCRdb obtained this table from immuneACCESS and retained in-frame rearrangements with V and J assigned. These tables miss some clones; where compared with another copy, unresolved V genes account for less than half of the shortfall, and the remainder is unexplained. V and J calls plus clone size are reproduced from that table; the DNA served to infer D and trimming. In all, the sample holds under 85,000 clones, and about 80% of those were seen once. The leading ten clones occupy around 3% of the sample.

The cohort comprised some 730 healthy bone marrow donors. All cohort members were sampled while nominally healthy, although unrecorded immune exposures were likely present. The donor was CMV seronegative and was included in the group of hundreds of seronegative cohort members. Every donor gave a peripheral blood sample, and the peripheral blood mononuclear cells from that sample were used for TCR beta sequencing. Genomic DNA was extracted from the blood cell samples with the Qiagen DNeasy Blood Extraction Kit. V was cut back by 1 base and J by 7 bases, leaving a gap of 11 bases between them. The CDR3 covers 14 residues, taking in both the cysteine and the phenylalanine. Only the CDR3 DNA is retained, 42 bases long and in frame from the first base. CDR1 and CDR2 were assigned from the germline V gene as SGHDN and FVKESK. About this clone itself: Its antigen remains unidentified. Per-base quality was not reported, and no clone a single base away is much larger than it.

The material sequenced was PBMCs. The rearrangement joined TRBV14 to TRBJ2-4, with the D gene not clear enough to name. The receptor was isolated from a man between 18 and 35 years old in good health and CMV-seronegative. The CDR3 here reads CASSQVSGANIQYF. The DNA reads TGTGCCAGCAGCCAAGTTTCAGGTGCGAACATTCAGTACTTC.